The sequence of this T cell receptor (beta chain) was determined in a study of technical replicates of blood from several donors. The germline CDR1 and CDR2 sequences are SEHNR and FQNEAQ (reference sequence). Trimming cost V 2 bases and J 2 bases; bases outside gene matches: 4. CDR3 length: 16 residues. This clone was seen a handful of times. Produced via immunoSEQ multiplex PCR; TCRdb's table is partial and in-frame only. The sample comprises about 13,000 clones, around 79% of which are singletons, and 12% rests with the top ten. The sequenced sample was PBMCs. This sequence originates from a human donor in good health. The chain joins TRBV7-9 to TRBJ2-3; 10 nucleotides line up with TRBD1. The DNA for the CDR3 is TGTGCCAGCAGCTTATGGGGGACAGGGGCCACAGATACGCAGTATTTT. This gives the protein CASSLWGTGATDTQYF.